Below are 32 T cell receptor beta chains sequenced from a single sample in a study of T cells in Graves' hyperthyroidism and ophthalmopathy. RNA transcripts served as the template for amplifying TCR beta CDR3 regions. Using the HTBI primer set, a first-round RT-PCR was run on the TCR CDR3. MiXCR, run by TCRdb on the multiplex PCR reads, gives a single entry per CDR3 protein. Counted here are more than 550,000 distinct CDR3 sequences, less than 45% occurring once; the ten biggest clones make up less than 9.5%. Sequences were obtained from peripheral blood or thyroid tissue (not recorded which). These receptor sequences come from an adult man with Graves' disease, either hyperthyroidism or ophthalmopathy (not recorded which).

This clonotype occurred many times. V usage is TRBV2 and J usage is TRBJ2-7; either TRBD1 or TRBD2 may fit D (5 bases each). The CDR3 runs 11 residues. Germline CDR1 is SNHLY and CDR2 is FYNNEI. Trimming stripped 4 bases from V and 6 bases from J, with 7 bases between. The CDR3 sequence is CASSVRGEQYF. The CDR3 coding sequence is TGTGCCAGCAGTGTGAGGGGCGAGCAGTACTTC.

The chain combines TRBV9 with TRBJ2-7, with TRBD2 matching 10 bases. CDR1 is SGDLS, CDR2 YYNGEE, per germline. The trim removed 4 bases at V and 6 bases at J, leaving 10 bases unmatched. The length of the CDR3 is 15 residues. The CDR3 nucleotides read TGTGCCAGCAGCCAGCAAGCTAGCGGGAGCATCGAGCAGTACTTC. Translating gives CASSQQASGSIEQYF.

V is TRBV29-1 and J is TRBJ1-2; TRBD1 agrees at 8 bases. Trimming at V came to 4 bases and at J to 3 bases, leaving 7 bases not matched to a gene. CDR1 is SQVTM and CDR2 is ANQGSEA in the germline V gene. The CDR3 sequence is 14 residues long. The CDR3 loop is CSVGTGWVYYGYTF. CDR3 bases: TGCAGCGTTGGGACAGGGTGGGTCTACTATGGCTACACCTTC.

V and J are TRBV29-1 and TRBJ1-1; 9 bases map to TRBD1. The CDR3 consists of 12 residues. CDR1 is SQVTM and CDR2 is ANQGSEA in the germline V gene. V lost 8 bases and J lost 5; bases outside the gene matches: 6. Here the CDR3 DNA reads TGCAGCCACCGGGACAGGGAAACTGAAGCTTTCTTT. Protein product: CSHRDRETEAFF.

This chain connects TRBV24-1 to TRBJ2-2; D uncertain. The germline V gene encodes CDR1 KGHDR and CDR2 SFDVKD. This CDR3 has 16 residues. Trimming left V 2 bases short and J 2 bases short, with 11 bases between. CDR3 sequence (DNA): TGTGCCACCAGTGATTGGATGGTCCAAAACACCGGGGAGCTGTTTTTT. This translates into CATSDWMVQNTGELFF.

This clonotype was detected a few times. The V and J genes are TRBV7-6 and TRBJ1-2; 9 bases fit TRBD1. CDR1 is SGHVS and CDR2 is FNYEAQ in the germline V gene. The CDR3 has 17 residues. V lost 1 base and J lost 4; bases outside the gene matches: 10. In DNA form, the CDR3 reads TGTGCCAGCAGCTTAGAAGAGGGACAGGGTCCCGGCTATGGCTACACCTTC. Protein product: CASSLEEGQGPGYGYTF.

The V and J genes are TRBV29-1 and TRBJ1-5, with D perhaps matching TRBD1 (5 bases). CDR1 is SQVTM and CDR2 is ANQGSEA in the germline V gene. The V and J ends lost 8 bases and 3 bases respectively, with 14 bases between them. The CDR3 is 13 amino acids. CDR3 bases: TGCAGCCCAAAGCTAGGGGACAATCAGCCCCAGCATTTT. It encodes CSPKLGDNQPQHF.

Many counts were recorded for this clonotype. The J gene is TRBJ1-1, the V gene TRBV7-9, with D possibly being TRBD1 (5 bases). The V and J ends lost 3 bases and 1 base respectively, with 9 bases between them. The germline CDR1 and CDR2 sequences are SEHNR and FQNEAQ (reference sequence). The CDR3 has 14 residues. The CDR3 region is CASSFRTQNTEAFF. The CDR3 nucleotides are TGTGCCAGCAGCTTTCGGACACAGAACACTGAAGCTTTCTTT.

This clonotype appeared many times. CDR3 bases: TGCAGTGCTAGAGTGGGGGCGGTAGGCACTGAAGCTTTCTTT. Residues: CSARVGAVGTEAFF. This chain links TRBV20-1 with TRBJ1-1; tentative D call: TRBD1 (6 bases). Germline-derived CDR1 and CDR2 are DFQATT and SNEGSKA (reference sequence). The V and J ends lost 1 base and 4 bases respectively, with 13 bases between them. The CDR3 totals 14 residues.

This clonotype appeared a few times. The chain joins TRBV7-9 to TRBJ1-5; 7 bases are shared with TRBD1. This CDR3 comprises 15 residues. Losses at the gene ends were 4 bases for V and 0 bases for J; bases not matched to a gene: 3. Germline CDR1 SEHNR, CDR2 FQNEAQ (reference sequence). CDR3 in amino acids: CASSSGQNSNQPQHF. For the CDR3, the DNA is TGTGCCAGCAGCTCGGGACAGAATAGCAATCAGCCCCAGCATTTT.

This clonotype was seen at least ten times. This chain connects TRBV2 to TRBJ1-2, with TRBD1 as a possible D gene (6 bases). Per germline, CDR1 SNHLY and CDR2 FYNNEI. Deletions cut 6 bases from V and 7 bases from J, with 18 bases between. This CDR3 contains 14 residues. CDR3 in DNA: TGTGCCAGCAGAGCGGACAGCCCCAGATCTGGCTACACCTTC. Translated: CASRADSPRSGYTF.

The chain uses TRBV6-5 and TRBJ2-5; possible D gene TRBD2, 6 bases. The germline V and J ends were trimmed by 3 bases and 0 bases, with 17 bases remaining between them. The CDR3 sequence is 17 residues long. Germline CDR1 is MNHEY and CDR2 is SVGAGI. CDR3: CASSYWGDLRDQETQYF. The CDR3 DNA sequence: TGTGCCAGCAGTTATTGGGGGGACCTGCGCGACCAAGAGACCCAGTACTTC.

The rearrangement links TRBV11-1 to TRBJ2-7; unclear D gene. The CDR3 has 12 residues. Germline assignment: CDR1 SGHAT and CDR2 FQDESV (reference sequence). The CDR3 DNA reads as TGTGCTAGAGATCATAAGGGCGACGAGCAGTACTTC. It codes for CARDHKGDEQYF. The full variable domain, rest sourced from reference TRBV11-1 and TRBJ2-7, is EAEVAQSPRYKITEKSQAVAFWCDPISGHATLYWYRQILGQGPELLVQFQDESVVDDSQLPKDRFSAERLKGVDSTLKIQPAELGDSAMYLCARDHKGDEQYFGPGTRLTVT.

This clonotype was detected only once. This chain links TRBV24-1 with TRBJ2-1, with 10 bases lining up with TRBD1. CDR3 length equals 14 residues. V lost 10 bases, J lost 6 bases, and 8 bases stayed unmatched. Germline V gene data show CDR1 as KGHDR and CDR2 as SFDVKD. DNA for the CDR3: TGTGCCACAGCCCGGACAGGGGGAGGCAATGAGCAGTTCTTC. It is translated as CATARTGGGNEQFF.

The table lists this clonotype with many counts. The chain joins TRBV29-1 to TRBJ1-1, with TRBD1 identical over 8 bases. This CDR3 is 13 amino acids long. In germline, CDR1 is SQVTM, CDR2 ANQGSEA. After removal of 4 bases from V and 1 base from J, the junction contained 2 bases not matched to a gene. The CDR3 DNA reads as TGCAGCGTTGTTGGGACAGGGAACACTGAAGCTTTCTTT. It specifies CSVVGTGNTEAFF.

The chain employs TRBV5-1 and TRBJ2-7; 8 bases align to TRBD2. V gave up 3 bases and J gave up 1 base; unmatched junction bases: 3. The CDR3 is 14 residues long. Germline loops: CDR1 SGHRS, CDR2 YFSETQ. The CDR3 nucleotides are TGCGCCAGCAGCTCGAGCGGGGGTTCCTACGAGCAGTACTTC. Translation gives CASSSSGGSYEQYF.

V usage is TRBV2 and J usage is TRBJ2-2; no clear D. Germline V lookup: CDR1 SNHLY, CDR2 FYNNEI. The CDR3 length is 10 residues. Trimming pared 1 base from V and 9 bases from J, leaving 0 bases between. Here the CDR3 DNA reads TGTGCCAGCAGTGAAGGGGAGCTGTTTTTT. This gives the protein CASSEGELFF.

This clonotype was recorded a few times. The chain recombines TRBV7-9 with TRBJ2-7; perhaps D is TRBD1 or TRBD2 (5 bases each). With 5 bases removed from V and 3 bases from J, the gap between germline ends came to 14 bases. Germline-derived CDR1 and CDR2 are SEHNR and FQNEAQ (reference sequence). This CDR3 has 14 residues. CDR3 sequence (DNA): TGTGCCAGCAGCCCCACAGAGGGGCACTACGAGCAGTACTTC. As protein: CASSPTEGHYEQYF.

The chain has TRBV7-9 and TRBJ1-4; TRBD1 is a possible D gene (5 bases). The germline CDR1 and CDR2 sequences are SEHNR and FQNEAQ (reference sequence). The CDR3 is 16 amino acids. V lost 5 bases and J lost 2, with 15 bases in between. The chain's CDR3 is CASSAYTGGTNEKLFF. For the CDR3, the DNA is TGTGCCAGCAGCGCATACACAGGAGGGACTAATGAAAAACTGTTTTTT.

Remarks on this clonotype: The junction and the germline gene differ at one end; a read error may be behind it. The chain joins TRBV7-3 to TRBJ2-7; maybe TRBD2 (5 bases). The CDR3 is 13 residues long. CDR1 SGHTA and CDR2 FQGTGA come from the germline V gene. CDR3: CASSSDFTGELYF. CDR3 bases: TGTGCCAGCAGCTCGGATTTCACCGGGGAGCTGTACTTC.

V is TRBV24-1 and J is TRBJ1-2, with 7 bases that match TRBD1. The CDR3 extends over 14 amino acids. J lost 5 bases, V lost 0 bases, and 2 bases had no gene match. Germline assignment: CDR1 KGHDR and CDR2 SFDVKD. The CDR3 spells CATSDLATGYGYTF. CDR3 bases: TGTGCCACCAGTGATTTGGCGACAGGGTATGGCTACACCTTC.

This chain links TRBV2 with TRBJ1-1; 7 bases map to TRBD1. This CDR3 is built from 16 residues. Germline trimming cut 8 bases from V and 1 base from J; bases unmatched to any gene: 13. Germline V gene sequence: CDR1 SNHLY, CDR2 FYNNEI. The CDR3 reads CASVITGVPSNTEAFF. The DNA of the CDR3 is TGTGCCAGCGTAATAACAGGGGTCCCCTCGAACACTGAAGCTTTCTTT.

V gene TRBV12-3 or TRBV12-4 combines with J gene TRBJ2-5; D may be TRBD2 (5 bases). There are 16 residues in the CDR3. Trimming cost V 4 bases and J 2 bases, with 17 bases left between them. CDR3 coding DNA: TGTGCCAGCAGTTACTCTCTGGGGAGAGGGCAAGAGACCCAGTACTTC. This translates into CASSYSLGRGQETQYF.

The chain has TRBV15 and TRBJ2-5, with D possibly matching TRBD2 (7 bases). The germline V gene encodes CDR1 LNHNV and CDR2 YYDKDF (reference sequence). The CDR3 has 14 amino acids. The V gene lost 0 bases and the J gene lost 5 bases, with 10 bases spanning the gap. The CDR3 DNA follows: TGTGCCACCAGCAGAGAGGGGGGGCCCGAGACCCAGTACTTC. It translates to CATSREGGPETQYF.

This clonotype was seen at least ten times. The chain links TRBV7-2 to TRBJ2-5; 7 nucleotides align to TRBD2. The CDR3 spans 15 residues. V dropped 3 bases and J dropped 1; count of bases not matched to a gene: 5. Germline V gives CDR1 SGHTA, CDR2 FQGNSA. Written as DNA, the CDR3 is TGTGCCAGCAGCTTGCGGGCTAGCGGCCAAGAGACCCAGTACTTC. It is translated as CASSLRASGQETQYF.

This clonotype was counted a few times. This rearrangement joins TRBV7-9 to TRBJ2-5; D gene uncertain. Germline lookup yields CDR1 SEHNR and CDR2 FQNEAQ (reference sequence). The V end lost 3 bases, the J end lost 2 bases, and 7 bases lay between the germline ends. The CDR3 loop spans 13 amino acids. The CDR3 is CASSFIQQETQYF. DNA of the CDR3: TGTGCCAGCAGCTTCATCCAGCAAGAGACCCAGTACTTC. Drawing the rest from reference TRBV7-9 and TRBJ2-5, the complete variable domain is DTGVSQNPRHKITKRGQNVTFRCDPISEHNRLYWYRQTLGQGPEFLTYFQNEAQLEKSRLLSDRFSAERPKGSFSTLEIQRTEQGDSAMYLCASSFIQQETQYFGPGTRLLVL.

This clonotype was detected a few times. The chain has TRBV5-4 and TRBJ1-1, with D unresolved. Per germline, CDR1 SGHNT and CDR2 YYREEE (reference sequence). V lost 0 bases and J 5 bases, leaving 8 bases between the germline ends. The CDR3 is 13 residues long. The CDR3 sequence: CASSLDWVTEAFF. DNA for the CDR3: TGTGCCAGCAGCTTGGATTGGGTGACTGAAGCTTTCTTT. The full variable domain, rest sourced from reference TRBV5-4 and TRBJ1-1, is ETGVTQSPTHLIKTRGQQVTLRCSSQSGHNTVSWYQQALGQGPQFIFQYYREEENGRGNFPPRFSGLQFPNYSSELNVNALELDDSALYLCASSLDWVTEAFFGQGTRLTVV.

This clonotype was recorded a few times. The chain carries TRBV7-9 and TRBJ1-2, with TRBD1 matching over 8 bases. CDR3 length equals 18 residues. CDR1 SEHNR and CDR2 FQNEAQ come from the germline V gene (reference sequence). V gave up 2 bases and J gave up 7 bases; unmatched junction bases: 18. The CDR3 DNA reads as TGTGCCAGCAGCTTATGGGAAGCGGTTCAGGGGGCTATAGGTGGCTACACCTTC. This gives the protein CASSLWEAVQGAIGGYTF.

In its sample, this clonotype was seen many times. V usage is TRBV12-3 or TRBV12-4 and J usage is TRBJ1-5; 9 bases agree with TRBD1. V shed 8 bases, J shed 5 bases, and the junction held 10 bases outside the gene matches. The CDR3 length is 15 residues. This chain's CDR3 is CASGGTGRTDQPQHF. CDR3 nucleotide sequence: TGTGCCAGCGGGGGGACAGGGAGGACGGATCAGCCCCAGCATTTT.

This clonotype was seen more than once but under ten times. The gene calls are TRBV9 and TRBJ1-5; unclear D gene. The CDR3 runs to 16 residues. Trimming stripped 4 bases from V and 1 base from J, with 15 bases between. Looked up from germline, CDR1 is SGDLS and CDR2 is YYNGEE. DNA for the CDR3: TGTGCCAGCAGCCAACGGACCGGCGGGAGCAATCAGCCCCAGCATTTT. Encoded protein: CASSQRTGGSNQPQHF.

The chain combines TRBV2 with TRBJ2-2; possible D gene TRBD2, 5 bases. Germline-derived CDR1 and CDR2 are SNHLY and FYNNEI. The V end was cut by 5 bases, the J end by 1 base, with 11 bases between. This CDR3 contains 15 residues. CDR3 DNA: TGTGCCAGCAGTTACGTAGCGCTGAACACCGGGGAGCTGTTTTTT. It is translated as CASSYVALNTGELFF.

This chain connects TRBV29-1 to TRBJ1-1; D gene unclear. Germline values: CDR1 SQVTM, CDR2 ANQGSEA. There are 14 residues in the CDR3. V lost 2 bases to trimming and J lost 1 base, with 11 bases between them. The CDR3 here is CSVESPPRNTEAFF. CDR3 nucleotides: TGCAGCGTTGAAAGCCCCCCCAGGAACACTGAAGCTTTCTTT.